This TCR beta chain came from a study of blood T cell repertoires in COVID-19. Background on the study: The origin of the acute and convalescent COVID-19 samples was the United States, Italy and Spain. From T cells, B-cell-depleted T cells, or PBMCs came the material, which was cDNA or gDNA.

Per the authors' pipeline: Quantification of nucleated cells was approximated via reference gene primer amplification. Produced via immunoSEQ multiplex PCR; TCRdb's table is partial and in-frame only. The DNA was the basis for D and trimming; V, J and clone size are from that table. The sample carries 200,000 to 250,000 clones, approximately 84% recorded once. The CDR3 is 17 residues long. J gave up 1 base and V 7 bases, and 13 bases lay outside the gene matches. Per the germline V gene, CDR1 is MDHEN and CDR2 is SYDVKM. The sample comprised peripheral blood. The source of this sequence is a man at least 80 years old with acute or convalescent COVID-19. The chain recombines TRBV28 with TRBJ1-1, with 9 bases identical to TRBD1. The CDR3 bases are TGTGCCAGCACCCTTATGGGGGACAGGGACGCGAACACTGAAGCTTTCTTT. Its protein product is CASTLMGDRDANTEAFF.